This TCR beta chain originates from a study of blood T cells in healthy people across ages. Between the trimmed V and J ends, which lost 5 bases and 1 base, there was a span of 11 bases. Germline V CDR1 and CDR2: SGHDT, YYEEEE. CDR3 length: 14 residues. This clonotype was found many times. Its antigen remains unidentified. PCR was performed a second time for about 7 to 11 cycles using a sample-barcoded 5' primer and a J-beta primer mix. Each CDR3 protein gets one entry after TCRdb re-called the 5' RACE reads with MiXCR. The profile shows over 600,000 distinct CDR3 sequences, 56% of them singletons. General study points: Naive and antigen-experienced cells could not be conclusively compared, given unsorted PBMCs.

Sequencing was performed on blood. The clonotype comes from a man in his forties or fifties in good health. The chain couples TRBV5-6 to TRBJ2-3, with D possibly being TRBD1 (5 bases). The CDR3 nucleotides read TGTGCCAGCAGTTTAGCAGGGCGCACAGATACGCAGTATTTT. This encodes CASSLAGRTDTQYF.